This note documents a single T cell receptor beta chain sequence. Germline V gene sequence: CDR1 MDHEN, CDR2 SYDVKM. The CDR3 length is 19 residues. Trimming pared 6 bases from V and 0 bases from J, leaving 24 bases between. It was with 60 Vbeta and 13 Jbeta primers that the PCR ran. TCRdb's copy holds only in-frame clones and misses some; the assay was immunoSEQ multiplex PCR. The sample lists 110,000 to 150,000 clones, 80% to 90% seen once, with approximately 4.2% in the top ten. The sample is drawn from a study of cytomegalovirus exposure and HLA in healthy donors. Sequencing was carried out using PBMCs. The chain recombines TRBV28 with TRBJ1-3, with a possible D match to TRBD1 (5 bases). The sequence was collected from a woman in her forties in good health and CMV-seropositive. The CDR3 DNA reads TGTGCCAGCAGCCAACCGACAGTACCACTAAAGAACTCTGGAAACACCATATATTTT. It yields the protein CASSQPTVPLKNSGNTIYF.